Listed below are T cell receptor beta chains from one sample, sequenced in a study of cytomegalovirus exposure and HLA in healthy donors. Sequencing used immunoSEQ multiplex PCR; TCRdb keeps in-frame clones, though not all of them. The repertoire includes approximately 150,000 clones, approximately 86% of them detected once, and about 2.1% sits in the top ten. The sequenced material came from PBMCs. The receptors were gathered from a man aged 30 to 39 in good health and CMV-seropositive. The CDR3 runs from the conserved cysteine through the conserved F or W. D genes are given only for firm matches. Clone size appears in some rows only: once, few, many, or a class for an expanded clone.

abundance	v_gene	d_gene	j_gene	CDR3aa	CDR3nt
NA	TRBV4-1	NA	TRBJ2-3	CASSPREIAGTDTQYF	TGCGCCAGCAGCCCCCGGGAGATAGCGGGCACAGATACGCAGTATTTT
NA	TRBV7-9	NA	TRBJ2-7	CASSSYYEQYF	TGTGCCAGCAGCTCTTATTACGAGCAGTACTTC
NA	TRBV5-8	NA	TRBJ1-1	CASSFPPGGESHTEAFF	TGTGCCAGCAGCTTCCCACCTGGTGGAGAATCCCATACTGAAGCTTTCTTT
NA	TRBV6-5	TRBD2	TRBJ2-7	CASSYSGGGSSYEQYF	TGTGCCAGCAGTTACTCGGGCGGCGGGAGCTCCTACGAGCAGTACTTC
many	TRBV7-2	TRBD2	TRBJ2-7	CASSLDRGAYEQYF	TGTGCCAGCAGCTTAGATCGGGGGGCCTACGAGCAGTACTTC
once	TRBV7-2	TRBD1	TRBJ1-1	CASRWGDRAHSEAFF	TGTGCCAGCAGATGGGGGGACAGGGCCCACAGTGAAGCTTTCTTT
NA	TRBV7-2	NA	TRBJ1-1	CASRSQTAEAFF	TGTGCCAGCAGATCCCAGACAGCTGAAGCTTTCTTT
once	TRBV6-5	TRBD2	TRBJ2-5	CASGPLLAGEETQYF	TGTGCCAGCGGACCACTCCTAGCGGGGGAAGAGACCCAGTACTTC
NA	TRBV4-3	TRBD1	TRBJ1-1	CASSPQGVGTEAFF	TGCGCCAGCAGCCCCCAGGGGGTGGGTACTGAAGCTTTCTTT
NA	TRBV4-2	TRBD1	TRBJ2-7	CASSQGGRTGVEDEQYF	TGTGCCAGCAGCCAAGGGGGAAGGACAGGGGTCGAGGACGAGCAGTACTTC
once	TRBV7-2	NA	TRBJ1-6	CASSTQASSYNSPLHF	TGTGCCAGCAGCACCCAAGCAAGCTCCTATAATTCACCCCTCCACTTT
NA	TRBV6-5	NA	TRBJ1-5	CASSYRQGKHF	TGTGCCAGCAGTTACAGGCAGGGCAAGCATTTT
NA	TRBV4-1	TRBD1	TRBJ2-7	CASSSRGTGGYEQYF	TGCGCCAGCAGTTCAAGAGGGACAGGCGGTTACGAGCAGTACTTC
NA	TRBV2	TRBD1	TRBJ1-5	CASSVGQGNQPQHF	TGTGCCAGCAGTGTGGGACAGGGAAATCAGCCCCAGCATTTT
NA	TRBV9	TRBD2	TRBJ2-1	CASSVDGGGNNEQFF	TGTGCCAGCAGCGTGGACGGCGGGGGGAACAATGAGCAGTTCTTC
once	TRBV13	NA	TRBJ2-7	CASSLAGGLSYEQYF	TGTGCCAGCAGCTTAGCTGGGGGCCTCTCCTACGAGCAGTACTTC